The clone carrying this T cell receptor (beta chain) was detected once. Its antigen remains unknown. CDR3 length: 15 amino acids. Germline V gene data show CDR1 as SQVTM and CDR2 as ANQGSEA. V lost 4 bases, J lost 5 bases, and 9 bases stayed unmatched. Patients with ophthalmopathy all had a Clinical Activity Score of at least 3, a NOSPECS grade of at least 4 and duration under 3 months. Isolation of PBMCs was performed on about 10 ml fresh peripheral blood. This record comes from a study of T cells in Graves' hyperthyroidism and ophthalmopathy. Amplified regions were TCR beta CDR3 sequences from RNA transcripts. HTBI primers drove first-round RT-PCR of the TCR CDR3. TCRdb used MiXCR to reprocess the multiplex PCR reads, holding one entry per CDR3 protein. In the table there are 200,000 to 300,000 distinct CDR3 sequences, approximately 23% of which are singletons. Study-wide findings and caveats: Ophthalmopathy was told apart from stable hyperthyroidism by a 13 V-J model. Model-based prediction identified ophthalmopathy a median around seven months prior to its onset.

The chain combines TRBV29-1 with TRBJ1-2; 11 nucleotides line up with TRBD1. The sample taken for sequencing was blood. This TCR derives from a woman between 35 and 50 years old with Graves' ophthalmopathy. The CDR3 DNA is TGCAGCGTTGTTTTAGTGGGGACAGGGGGATATGGCTACACCTTC. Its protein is CSVVLVGTGGYGYTF.